Below, 31 T cell receptor beta chains from the same sample are listed, as sequenced in a study of T-cell reconstitution after alpha-beta-depleted transplantation in children. The TCRbeta library incorporated unique molecular identifiers. TCRdb reanalysed the PCR reads using MiXCR and keeps one entry per CDR3 protein. The sample gives more than 300,000 distinct CDR3 sequences, 16% of which show up once; approximately 38% is in the top ten. Source: PBMCs, mostly from graft donor cells, taken 360 days after TCRalphabeta/CD19-depleted stem cell transplant. The receptors derive from a male patient aged 2 to 10 who had a stem cell transplant for acute lymphoblastic leukemia, so the T cells may come from the graft donor.

J is TRBJ1-6 and V is TRBV10-3; no clear D gene. Germline V lookup: CDR1 ENHRY, CDR2 SYGVKD. The CDR3 contains 10 residues. The ends were cut back, 8 bases at V and 9 bases at J, with 5 bases in the middle. The CDR3 DNA follows: TGTGCCATCCCCGGTTCACCCCTCCACTTT. The encoded protein is CAIPGSPLHF.

This clonotype was counted many times. As DNA, the CDR3 is TGCAGCGTTGTTAACAGTGGTACTGAAGCTTTCTTT. Its protein product is CSVVNSGTEAFF. This chain joins TRBV29-1 and TRBJ1-1; D is undetermined. CDR1 is SQVTM and CDR2 is ANQGSEA in the germline V gene. Trimming took off 4 bases at V and 5 bases at J, with 11 bases between the two ends. The CDR3 length is 12 residues.

This clonotype was detected a few times. CDR3 nucleotides: TGTGCCAGCAGTACCCGACAGGGGTTCGTCTACGAGCAGTACTTC. It yields the protein CASSTRQGFVYEQYF. V gene TRBV6-5 combines with J gene TRBJ2-7; TRBD1 aligns across 8 bases. The junction had 9 bases not matched to a gene; V was cut back by 5 bases and J by 3 bases. The CDR3 loop spans 15 amino acids. Germline CDR1 MNHEY, CDR2 SVGAGI.

The chain carries TRBV12-3 or TRBV12-4 and TRBJ2-3; 8 bases map to TRBD2. The ends lost 5 bases at V and 2 bases at J; junction bases unmatched: 9. CDR3 length: 16 amino acids. This CDR3 is CASSPKRESATDTQYF. DNA of the CDR3: TGTGCCAGCAGTCCGAAGCGGGAGAGCGCCACAGATACGCAGTATTTT.

In its sample, this clonotype was seen a few times. V is TRBV4-2 and J is TRBJ1-2, with D uncertain. Germline CDR1 and CDR2: LGHNA and YNFKEQ. V gave up 0 bases and J gave up 6 bases, with 14 bases separating them. CDR3 length: 15 residues. The CDR3 spells CASSQDSGKSHGYTF. The CDR3, as DNA: TGTGCCAGCAGCCAAGATTCAGGCAAGAGCCATGGCTACACCTTC.

J is TRBJ1-2 and V is TRBV5-7; 7 nucleotides agree with TRBD1. TRBV5-7 belongs to the ORF category, with a function that is uncertain. With 7 bases clipped from V and 4 bases from J, the junction kept 13 bases outside the gene matches. The CDR3 covers 15 residues. CDR3 loop: CASQLQGTMSYGYTF. CDR3 bases: TGTGCCAGCCAATTACAGGGGACTATGTCCTATGGCTACACCTTC.

This clonotype has more than one count but fewer than ten. The V and J genes are TRBV30 and TRBJ2-1, with no clear D. CDR3 length: 14 amino acids. V was cut by 4 bases and J by 0 bases, with 10 bases left in between. Germline-derived CDR1 and CDR2 are GTSNPN and SVGIG (reference sequence). The chain's CDR3 is CAWKVRPSYNEQFF. Written as DNA, the CDR3 is TGTGCCTGGAAGGTGAGGCCCTCCTACAATGAGCAGTTCTTC.

This clonotype was observed many times. The genes are TRBV12-3 or TRBV12-4 and TRBJ1-5; D is uncertain. There are 15 residues in the CDR3. Trimming shortened V by 6 bases and J by 3 bases, and 15 bases separated the two germline ends. The CDR3 spells CASSPSRRSNQPQHF. CDR3 in DNA: TGTGCCAGCAGCCCAAGTCGCAGGTCCAATCAGCCCCAGCATTTT.

This clonotype was found many times. The CDR3 loop is CSVERASGYEQYF. CDR3 DNA: TGCAGCGTTGAAAGAGCTTCAGGCTACGAGCAGTACTTC. The gene calls are TRBV29-1 and TRBJ2-7, with D unclear. Trimming shortened V by 2 bases and J by 3 bases, and 11 bases separated the two germline ends. CDR1 and CDR2 from the germline V gene are SQVTM and ANQGSEA. The CDR3 spans 13 residues.

This clonotype occurred a few times. The V call is TRBV4-3, the J call TRBJ2-2; the D gene is possibly TRBD2 (6 bases). Germline loops: CDR1 LGHNA, CDR2 YSLEER. This CDR3 spans 15 amino acids. V lost 4 bases to trimming and J lost 5 bases, with 14 bases between them. CDR3 sequence (DNA): TGCGCCAGCAGCCGGGTCGGGAGAGGAACCGGGGAGCTGTTTTTT. Amino acid sequence: CASSRVGRGTGELFF.

This clonotype has a handful of counts. The V call is TRBV20-1, the J call TRBJ2-7, with TRBD2 as a possible D gene (6 bases). The CDR3 is made up of 15 amino acids. CDR1 is DFQATT and CDR2 is SNEGSKA in the germline V gene (reference sequence). Trimming stripped 6 bases from V and 7 bases from J, with 25 bases between. CDR3 nucleotides: TGCAGTGCGGCACTTCCGGGACTGTTCCGTGGGGAGCAGTACTTC. This translates into CSAALPGLFRGEQYF.

Regarding this clonotype: The final CDR3 position lacks the conserved phenylalanine or tryptophan, pointing to a likely read error. The chain is built from TRBV7-3 and TRBJ2-1, with 8 nucleotides matching TRBD2. The V gene end was trimmed by 5 bases and the J gene end by 3 bases; junction bases not matched to a gene: 15. Looked up from germline, CDR1 is SGHTA and CDR2 is FQGTGA. The CDR3 runs to 18 residues. CDR3 bases: TGTGCCAGCAGCCTAGTCCCTCGTGGCGGGAGGAACTACAATGAGCAGTTCGTC. Translating it yields CASSLVPRGGRNYNEQFV.

Only a few counts were recorded for this clonotype. The chain has TRBV12-5 and TRBJ2-1, with D unclear. Germline V gene sequence: CDR1 LGHNT, CDR2 FRNRAP. The CDR3 runs to 11 residues. Deletions cut 5 bases from V and 8 bases from J, with 7 bases between. The CDR3 sequence is CASGLRDEQFF. The CDR3 coding sequence is TGTGCTAGTGGTCTTCGGGATGAGCAGTTCTTC.

The chain carries TRBV6-6 and TRBJ2-7; D unclear. The germline V and J ends were trimmed by 4 bases and 4 bases, with 11 bases remaining between them. This CDR3 is built from 13 residues. The V gene's germline CDR1 is MNHNY and CDR2 SVGAGI (reference sequence). The CDR3 DNA follows: TGTGCCAGCAGTTCGCACTACAGATACGAGCAGTACTTC. Translating it yields CASSSHYRYEQYF.

V is TRBV28 and J is TRBJ2-4; 7 bases map to TRBD2. Losses at the gene ends were 11 bases for V and 1 base for J; bases not matched to a gene: 14. This CDR3 comprises 16 residues. CDR1 is MDHEN and CDR2 is SYDVKM in the germline V gene. In nucleotides, the CDR3 is TGTGCCGTGCACCGGGCGGGAGTATTGGCCAAAAACATTCAGTACTTC. Its protein product is CAVHRAGVLAKNIQYF.

V usage is TRBV10-3 and J usage is TRBJ2-7, with 8 bases that match TRBD2. Germline loops: CDR1 ENHRY, CDR2 SYGVKD. V was clipped by 0 bases and J by 0 bases; unmatched bases: 13. This CDR3 has 19 residues. As DNA, the CDR3 is TGTGCCATCAGTGAGTCGATCTACGCGGGAGGCTCATTCTCCTACGAGCAGTACTTC. Translating it yields CAISESIYAGGSFSYEQYF.

The table lists this clonotype with a few counts. The gene calls are TRBV14 and TRBJ2-5; TRBD1 agrees at 9 bases. Germline CDR1 is SGHDN and CDR2 is FVKESK. The CDR3 totals 19 residues. V lost 4 bases to trimming and J lost 2 bases; unmatched junction nucleotides: 17. The CDR3 reads CASSPFSTRHDRGQETQYF. In nucleotides, the CDR3 is TGTGCCAGCAGCCCATTCTCAACACGTCACGACAGGGGGCAAGAGACCCAGTACTTC. The variable domain in full, completed from reference TRBV14 and TRBJ2-5, reads EAGVTQFPSHSVIEKGQTVTLRCDPISGHDNLYWYRRVMGKEIKFLLHFVKESKQDESGMPNNRFLAERTGGTYSTLKVQPAELEDSGVYFCASSPFSTRHDRGQETQYFGPGTRLLVL.

The V call is TRBV6-1, the J call TRBJ2-7; 10 bases line up with TRBD2. With 4 bases clipped from V and 0 bases from J, the junction kept 18 bases outside the gene matches. CDR1 is MNHNS, CDR2 SASEGT, per germline. This CDR3 has 20 amino acids. CDR3 region: CASSGYGGLAGVLGSYEQYF. The CDR3 DNA reads as TGTGCCAGCAGTGGATACGGTGGGCTAGCGGGAGTGCTAGGCTCCTACGAGCAGTACTTC.

In this sample, this clonotype turned up a few times. The chain combines TRBV30 with TRBJ1-6; 10 nucleotides line up with TRBD1. The CDR3 is made up of 12 amino acids. Trimming at V came to 7 bases and at J to 7 bases, leaving 1 base not matched to a gene. Per germline, CDR1 GTSNPN and CDR2 SVGIG (reference sequence). Written as DNA, the CDR3 is TGTGCCTTGGGACAGGGGAATTCACCCCTCCACTTT. Translating gives CALGQGNSPLHF.

This clonotype was counted between two and nine times. This chain links TRBV9 with TRBJ1-5, with 8 bases aligning to TRBD1. This CDR3 comprises 16 residues. Germline V gene data show CDR1 as SGDLS and CDR2 as YYNGEE. V lost 3 bases, J lost 2 bases, and 7 bases stayed unmatched. CDR3 amino acids: CASSAYRGGCNQPQHF. The CDR3 DNA reads TGTGCCAGCAGCGCATACAGGGGGGGCTGCAATCAGCCCCAGCATTTT.

The sample holds a few counts of this clonotype. The chain combines TRBV3-1 with TRBJ2-5; 9 bases fit TRBD1. The V gene end was trimmed by 4 bases and the J gene end by 2 bases; junction bases not matched to a gene: 26. This CDR3 contains 22 residues. Germline V gene sequence: CDR1 LGHDT, CDR2 YNNKEL (reference sequence). CDR3 DNA sequence: TGTGCCAGCAGCCCCTTAAATCGTAGAAGTGTTCCGGGACAGGGAGAGCAAGAGACCCAGTACTTC. This encodes CASSPLNRRSVPGQGEQETQYF.

This clonotype was seen many times. The chain is built from TRBV5-5 and TRBJ2-3; D possibly corresponds to TRBD1 (5 bases). The CDR3 runs to 12 residues. The germline V and J ends were trimmed by 0 bases and 6 bases, with 5 bases remaining between them. Germline loops: CDR1 SGHKS, CDR2 YYEKEE (reference sequence). The CDR3 sequence is CASSLEGDTQYF. DNA for the CDR3: TGTGCCAGCAGCTTGGAGGGGGATACGCAGTATTTT.

This clonotype was seen only a few times. The chain has TRBV18 and TRBJ2-3; tentative D call: TRBD2 (5 bases). Per germline, CDR1 KGHSH and CDR2 LQKENI. The ends were cut back, 8 bases at V and 0 bases at J, with 21 bases in the middle. This CDR3 contains 17 residues. The CDR3 region is CASALARDVPSTDTQYF. DNA for the CDR3: TGTGCCAGCGCCCTAGCCCGGGATGTTCCTAGCACAGATACGCAGTATTTT.

This clonotype was observed a handful of times. The V call is TRBV4-1, the J call TRBJ1-1; D might be TRBD1 (5 bases). This CDR3 is 14 amino acids long. Per the germline V gene, CDR1 is MGHRA and CDR2 is YSYEKL. Trimming removed 1 base from V and 6 bases from J, with 12 bases in between. The CDR3 spells CASSQGGGVPEAFF. DNA for the CDR3: TGCGCCAGCAGCCAAGGTGGAGGGGTCCCTGAAGCTTTCTTT.

The table lists this clonotype with many counts. V is TRBV7-6 and J is TRBJ2-3, with D unclear. CDR3 length equals 11 residues. The V end lost 3 bases, the J end lost 2 bases, and 0 bases lay between the germline ends. Germline assignment: CDR1 SGHVS and CDR2 FNYEAQ. The CDR3 is CASSFTDTQYF. CDR3 in DNA: TGTGCCAGCAGCTTCACAGATACGCAGTATTTT.

This clonotype was observed a handful of times. The chain employs TRBV5-5 and TRBJ2-1; D unresolved. This CDR3 comprises 14 residues. Germline-derived CDR1 and CDR2 are SGHKS and YYEKEE (reference sequence). V was shortened by 4 bases and J by 3 bases, with 11 bases between the two germline ends. CDR3 region: CASSPGSGYNEQFF. For the CDR3, the DNA is TGTGCCAGCAGCCCTGGCTCAGGCTACAATGAGCAGTTCTTC.

This clonotype was seen a few times. The chain employs TRBV5-1 and TRBJ2-7; the D gene could be TRBD1 or TRBD2 (6 bases each). V was shortened by 5 bases and J by 7 bases, with 19 bases between the two germline ends. Germline V CDR1 and CDR2: SGHRS, YFSETQ. The CDR3 extends over 14 amino acids. CDR3 nucleotides: TGCGCCAGCAGTTCAGGGGACTCCACTAAGGAGCAGTACTTC. This codes for CASSSGDSTKEQYF.

The chain joins TRBV15 to TRBJ2-4; 7 nucleotides match TRBD2. Per the germline V gene, CDR1 is LNHNV and CDR2 is YYDKDF (reference sequence). The CDR3 has 15 residues. After removal of 11 bases from V and 0 bases from J, the junction contained 10 bases not matched to a gene. CDR3 loop: CAVTRGELAKNIQYF. The CDR3 DNA sequence: TGTGCCGTCACCCGGGGGGAATTAGCCAAAAACATTCAGTACTTC.

This clonotype has ten or more counts. V usage is TRBV5-6 and J usage is TRBJ2-6; 9 positions agree with TRBD2. Trimming removed 4 bases from V and 1 base from J; junction bases left unmatched: 3. This CDR3 contains 16 residues. The germline V gene has CDR1 SGHDT and CDR2 YYEEEE. The CDR3 coding sequence is TGTGCCAGCAGCCCTAGCGGGGATTCTGGGGCCAACGTCCTGACTTTC. This translates into CASSPSGDSGANVLTF.

There are a few counts of this clonotype. The chain is built from TRBV11-1 and TRBJ2-6; the D gene is possibly TRBD2 (5 bases). CDR1 SGHAT and CDR2 FQDESV come from the germline V gene (reference sequence). The CDR3 runs to 18 residues. V dropped 3 bases and J dropped 0 bases, with 15 bases sitting between them. CDR3 residues: CASSLSGNRVSGANVLTF. CDR3 coding DNA: TGTGCCAGCAGCTTGAGCGGAAACAGAGTCTCTGGGGCCAACGTCCTGACTTTC.

In its sample, this clonotype was seen a few times. The chain links TRBV12-3 or TRBV12-4 to TRBJ2-6, with a weak D call TRBD2 (7 bases). There are 16 residues in the CDR3. Trimming removed 2 bases from V and 3 bases from J, with 11 bases in between. The CDR3 sequence: CASSLWGGFGANVLTF. In DNA, the CDR3 is TGTGCCAGCAGTTTATGGGGGGGCTTTGGGGCCAACGTCCTGACTTTC.